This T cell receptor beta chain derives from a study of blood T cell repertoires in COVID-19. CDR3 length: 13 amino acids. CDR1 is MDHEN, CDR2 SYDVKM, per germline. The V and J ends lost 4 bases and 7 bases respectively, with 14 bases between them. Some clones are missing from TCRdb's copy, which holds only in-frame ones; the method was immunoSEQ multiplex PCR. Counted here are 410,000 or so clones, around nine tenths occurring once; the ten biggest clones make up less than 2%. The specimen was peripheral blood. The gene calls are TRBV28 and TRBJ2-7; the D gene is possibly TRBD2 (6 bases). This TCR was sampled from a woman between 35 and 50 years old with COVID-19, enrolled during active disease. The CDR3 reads CASSSLGAGEQYF. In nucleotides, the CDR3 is TGTGCCAGCAGTTCCCTAGGGGCGGGGGAGCAGTACTTC. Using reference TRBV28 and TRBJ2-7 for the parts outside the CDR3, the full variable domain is DVKVTQSSRYLVKRTGEKVFLECVQDMDHENMFWYRQDPGLGLRLIYFSYDVKMKEKGDIPEGYSVSREKKERFSLILESASTNQTSMYLCASSSLGAGEQYFGPGTRLTVT.